The 26 T cell receptor beta chains presented below share a single source sample, sequenced in a study of T cells in Graves' hyperthyroidism and ophthalmopathy. What was amplified from RNA transcripts were TCR beta CDR3 regions. The HTBI primer set was used in a first-round RT-PCR of the TCR CDR3. MiXCR was run by TCRdb on the multiplex PCR reads, yielding one entry per CDR3 protein. Found here are approximately 330,000 distinct CDR3 sequences, 21% of them singletons; the top ten hold over 45%. The sequenced sample was blood. These receptors all stem from a woman between 50 and 59 years old with Graves' hyperthyroidism.

This sequence joins TRBV4-1 and TRBJ2-7, with D perhaps assigned TRBD1 or TRBD2 (5 bases each). From germline, CDR1 is MGHRA and CDR2 YSYEKL. V lost 1 base and J 6 bases, leaving 16 bases between the germline ends. This CDR3 is 15 amino acids long. As DNA, the CDR3 is TGCGCCAGCAGCCAAGGATGGCAGGGTGCGGGCGAGCAGTACTTC. Translating gives CASSQGWQGAGEQYF.

This sequence joins TRBV7-2 and TRBJ2-5; 8 bases are a match to TRBD1. CDR3 size: 15 residues. Per the germline V gene, CDR1 is SGHTA and CDR2 is FQGNSA. J was trimmed by 5 bases and V by 9 bases; bases with no gene match: 14. The CDR3 region is CASSPGTGGGETQYF. The CDR3 DNA is TGTGCCAGTTCGCCCGGGACAGGCGGAGGGGAGACCCAGTACTTC.

This clonotype showed up many times. J is TRBJ2-1 and V is TRBV2, with a tentative D call TRBD2 (6 bases). The CDR3 runs to 14 residues. Per germline, CDR1 SNHLY and CDR2 FYNNEI. The V end lost 2 bases, the J end lost 8 bases, and 13 bases lay between the germline ends. The CDR3 coding sequence is TGTGCCAGCAGTGAACGGGGAGGACTCTATGAGCAGTTCTTC. It codes for CASSERGGLYEQFF.

This clonotype occurred a few times. The V call is TRBV5-4, the J call TRBJ2-2; D remains unclear. V lost 2 bases and J lost 0, with 11 bases in between. Germline V gene sequence: CDR1 SGHNT, CDR2 YYREEE (reference sequence). This CDR3 region has 16 residues. The CDR3 DNA is TGTGCCAGCAGCTTCCGGGTTACCACGAACACCGGGGAGCTGTTTTTT. Encoded protein: CASSFRVTTNTGELFF.

There are many counts of this clonotype. The chain couples TRBV28 to TRBJ1-6; 7 bases line up with TRBD1. Germline CDR1 MDHEN, CDR2 SYDVKM. This CDR3 is 15 amino acids long. J lost 7 bases, V lost 6 bases, and 9 bases had no gene match. For the CDR3, the DNA is TGTGCCAGCAGAAGGGACAGATTATCAAATTCACCCCTCCACTTT. As protein: CASRRDRLSNSPLHF.

In its sample, this clonotype was seen once. The J gene is TRBJ1-2, the V gene TRBV5-8; weak D call: TRBD1 (5 bases). Per the germline V gene, CDR1 is SGHTS and CDR2 is YDEGEE. The CDR3 totals 13 residues. Trimming left V 1 base short and J 3 bases short, with 7 bases between. CDR3 in amino acids: CASSLSRDYGYTF. For the CDR3, the DNA is TGTGCCAGCAGCTTGTCCAGGGACTATGGCTACACCTTC.

V is TRBV6-1 and J is TRBJ1-3, with a tentative D call TRBD1 (6 bases). This CDR3 has 14 amino acids. With 7 bases removed from V and 2 bases from J, the gap between germline ends came to 12 bases. Germline V gene sequence: CDR1 MNHNS, CDR2 SASEGT. The CDR3 here is CASIDGGPGNTIYF. The CDR3 DNA sequence: TGTGCCAGCATTGACGGGGGCCCTGGAAACACCATATATTTT.

This clonotype was detected many times. The V and J genes are TRBV5-1 and TRBJ2-6; D uncertain. This CDR3 spans 15 amino acids. The germline CDR1 and CDR2 sequences are SGHRS and YFSETQ. V lost 0 bases to trimming and J lost 3 bases, with 7 bases between them. CDR3 protein: CASSLGVSGANVLTF. The CDR3 DNA reads as TGCGCCAGCAGCTTGGGGGTTAGTGGGGCCAACGTCCTGACTTTC.

This clonotype was seen at least ten times. The gene calls are TRBV20-1 and TRBJ2-1; no clear D. The CDR3 sequence is 14 residues long. Trimming left V 7 bases short and J 3 bases short, with 16 bases between. From germline, CDR1 is DFQATT and CDR2 SNEGSKA (reference sequence). CDR3 nucleotides: TGCAGTGTAGACCCCTTAAGGCGCTACAATGAGCAGTTCTTC. Its protein product is CSVDPLRRYNEQFF.

This clonotype showed up many times. This chain connects TRBV30 to TRBJ2-7; 10 bases align to TRBD2. The length of the CDR3 is 14 residues. Germline values: CDR1 GTSNPN, CDR2 SVGIG (reference sequence). Trimming cost V 2 bases and J 4 bases; bases outside gene matches: 5. The CDR3 sequence is CAWSKRGGRYEQYF. CDR3 DNA sequence: TGTGCCTGGAGTAAGCGGGGGGGCCGGTACGAGCAGTACTTC.

This clonotype was observed at least ten times. The J gene is TRBJ1-1, the V gene TRBV11-2; D is undetermined. Germline assignment: CDR1 SGHAT and CDR2 FQNNGV. The CDR3 is 11 amino acids. V dropped 5 bases and J dropped 11 bases, with 12 bases sitting between them. The CDR3, as DNA: TGTGCCAGCAGCAACAAGGGATGGGCTTTCTTT. It codes for CASSNKGWAFF.

At least ten counts were recorded for this clonotype. J is TRBJ2-3 and V is TRBV5-1, with D perhaps matching TRBD2 (6 bases). The germline gives CDR1 SGHRS, CDR2 YFSETQ. Trimming cost V 4 bases and J 8 bases, with 14 bases left between them. This CDR3 comprises 13 residues. The CDR3 DNA reads TGCGCCAGCAGCGGGAGACTAGTTGGTACGCAGTATTTT. It yields the protein CASSGRLVGTQYF.

V gene TRBV5-1 combines with J gene TRBJ1-4, with D unclear. Germline CDR1 is SGHRS and CDR2 is YFSETQ. The germline V and J ends were trimmed by 2 bases and 0 bases, with 5 bases remaining between them. The CDR3 length is 14 residues. CDR3 amino acids: CASSFETTNEKLFF. The CDR3 DNA reads as TGCGCCAGCAGCTTTGAGACAACTAATGAAAAACTGTTTTTT.

This clonotype was seen ten or more times. This sequence joins TRBV6-1 and TRBJ1-5; D remains unclear. The V gene lost 2 bases and the J gene lost 0 bases, with 11 bases spanning the gap. The CDR3 is 16 amino acids. Germline V lookup: CDR1 MNHNS, CDR2 SASEGT. For the CDR3, the DNA is TGTGCCAGCAGTGAATCCGCAGTTTATAGCAATCAGCCCCAGCATTTT. Translating it yields CASSESAVYSNQPQHF.

V and J are TRBV5-1 and TRBJ2-6; unclear D gene. Between the trimmed V and J ends, which lost 5 bases and 4 bases, there was a span of 16 bases. In germline, CDR1 is SGHRS, CDR2 YFSETQ. There are 16 residues in the CDR3. CDR3 coding DNA: TGCGCCAGCAGTTTTGAGTTGTTCTCCGGGGCCAACGTCCTGACTTTC. Protein: CASSFELFSGANVLTF. Full variable domain (missing parts from reference TRBV5-1 and TRBJ2-6): KAGVTQTPRYLIKTRGQQVTLSCSPISGHRSVSWYQQTPGQGLQFLFEYFSETQRNKGNFPGRFSGRQFSNSRSEMNVSTLELGDSALYLCASSFELFSGANVLTFGAGSRLTVL.

The chain joins TRBV30 to TRBJ1-4; 7 bases fit TRBD1. This CDR3 has 16 amino acids. Per the germline V gene, CDR1 is GTSNPN and CDR2 is SVGIG (reference sequence). V was pared by 0 bases and J by 2 bases, with 6 bases of the junction left unmatched. The CDR3 sequence: CAWSVRGRGTNEKLFF. CDR3 DNA: TGTGCCTGGAGTGTGAGGGGGCGCGGGACTAATGAAAAACTGTTTTTT.

V gene TRBV3-1 combines with J gene TRBJ2-3; D is ambiguous. CDR3 length: 15 amino acids. V lost 5 bases, J lost 0 bases, and 12 bases lay in between. Germline assignment: CDR1 LGHDT and CDR2 YNNKEL (reference sequence). This CDR3 reads CASSKAGSSTDTQYF. DNA for the CDR3: TGTGCCAGCAGCAAGGCCGGGTCTAGCACAGATACGCAGTATTTT.

This clonotype appeared many times. The CDR3, as DNA: TGTGCCAGCAGCCCACAGGCAAACCAAGAGACCCAGTACTTC. Protein: CASSPQANQETQYF. The chain is built from TRBV5-6 and TRBJ2-5; possible D gene TRBD1, 5 bases. V was trimmed by 4 bases and J by 0 bases, leaving 10 bases between them. The CDR3 length is 14 residues. Looked up from germline, CDR1 is SGHDT and CDR2 is YYEEEE.

The table lists this clonotype with many counts. This rearrangement joins TRBV11-3 to TRBJ1-3; 8 bases are a match to TRBD1. V shed 5 bases and J 0 bases; nucleotides not matched to a gene: 12. The CDR3 length is 18 residues. Germline assignment: CDR1 SGHNT and CDR2 YENEEA. CDR3 bases: TGTGCCAGCAGCCCCGAGGGCAGGGGGCTCCACTCTGGAAACACCATATATTTT. Protein product: CASSPEGRGLHSGNTIYF.

This clonotype was picked up many times. The chain carries TRBV20-1 and TRBJ2-1; 11 positions agree with TRBD2. The CDR3 sequence is 14 residues long. Germline lookup yields CDR1 DFQATT and CDR2 SNEGSKA (reference sequence). V lost 5 bases to trimming and J lost 8 bases; unmatched junction nucleotides: 8. The CDR3 loop reads CSAFLPSGRYEQFF. In nucleotides, the CDR3 is TGCAGTGCTTTTTTACCTAGCGGGAGGTATGAGCAGTTCTTC.

The V and J genes are TRBV30 and TRBJ2-3, with 7 nucleotides matching TRBD2. Germline lookup yields CDR1 GTSNPN and CDR2 SVGIG (reference sequence). The V and J ends lost 3 bases and 5 bases, in that order; junction bases with no gene match: 11. The CDR3 loop spans 15 amino acids. Written as DNA, the CDR3 is TGTGCCTGGAGCGGCGAGCGGGGAGCTAGAGATACGCAGTATTTT. The encoded protein is CAWSGERGARDTQYF.

This clonotype was seen only a few times. This sequence joins TRBV28 and TRBJ1-2; D unresolved. This CDR3 has 12 residues. Between the trimmed V and J ends, which lost 8 bases and 8 bases, there was a span of 15 bases. Germline values: CDR1 MDHEN, CDR2 SYDVKM. The CDR3 spells CASGTVLGGYTF. CDR3 in DNA: TGTGCCAGCGGAACGGTACTAGGGGGCTACACCTTC.

In its sample, this clonotype was seen many times. The gene calls are TRBV20-1 and TRBJ1-5; 7 bases are shared with TRBD1. J was trimmed by 1 base and V by 6 bases; bases with no gene match: 6. Germline CDR1 DFQATT, CDR2 SNEGSKA (reference sequence). The CDR3 length is 14 residues. The CDR3 sequence: CSAPDRASNQPQHF. CDR3 bases: TGCAGTGCGCCCGACAGGGCCAGCAATCAGCCCCAGCATTTT.

This clonotype has ten or more counts. The chain carries TRBV28 and TRBJ1-1; tentatively, D is TRBD1 (5 bases). This CDR3 contains 15 residues. With 6 bases removed from V and 1 base from J, the gap between germline ends came to 15 bases. The germline gives CDR1 MDHEN, CDR2 SYDVKM. CDR3 nucleotide sequence: TGTGCCAGCAGGTTTCTAGGGACCCAGAACACTGAAGCTTTCTTT. It specifies CASRFLGTQNTEAFF. The variable domain in full, completed from reference TRBV28 and TRBJ1-1, reads DVKVTQSSRYLVKRTGEKVFLECVQDMDHENMFWYRQDPGLGLRLIYFSYDVKMKEKGDIPEGYSVSREKKERFSLILESASTNQTSMYLCASRFLGTQNTEAFFGQGTRLTVV.

The V call is TRBV20-1, the J call TRBJ1-3; TRBD1 is a possible D gene (5 bases). CDR3 length: 14 amino acids. Germline CDR1 is DFQATT and CDR2 is SNEGSKA (reference sequence). Trimming cost V 4 bases and J 0 bases, with 10 bases left between them. As DNA, the CDR3 is TGCAGTGCTACAGGGATAGACTCTGGAAACACCATATATTTT. Translated: CSATGIDSGNTIYF.

This clonotype occurred many times. This chain joins TRBV29-1 and TRBJ1-1; no clear D gene. V lost 6 bases to trimming and J lost 4 bases, with 12 bases between them. This CDR3 spans 12 amino acids. The germline gives CDR1 SQVTM, CDR2 ANQGSEA. CDR3 sequence (DNA): TGCAGCGTGGTAGGATCTGGCACTGAAGCTTTCTTT. It codes for CSVVGSGTEAFF.